Below, one T cell receptor beta chain is given with its context. Previously, flow cytometry had revealed CD8+CD57+ cell expansion in the patients chosen for sequencing. Researchers used genomic DNA as the template to profile TCR beta VDJ and CDR3. TCRdb passed the reads through MiXCR, listing each CDR3 protein once. The sample holds approximately 190,000 distinct CDR3 sequences, 40% to 55% seen once. The sample originates from a study of CD8+CD57+ T cells in acquired aplastic anemia. This receptor was obtained from a human donor with aplastic anemia. Sequencing was carried out using sorted CD4+, CD8+, or CD8+CD57+ T cells (not recorded which) from PBMCs.

CDR3 sequence (DNA): TGTGCCAGCAGCCAAGTATGGGGCAGAGCACAAATCATCTCCTACGAGCAGTACTTC. It translates to CASSQVWGRAQIISYEQYF. V usage is TRBV3-1 and J usage is TRBJ2-7; D perhaps matches TRBD1 (5 bases). This CDR3 contains 19 residues. Trimming shortened V by 1 base and J by 0 bases, and 22 bases separated the two germline ends. Germline assignment: CDR1 LGHDT and CDR2 YNNKEL (reference sequence).